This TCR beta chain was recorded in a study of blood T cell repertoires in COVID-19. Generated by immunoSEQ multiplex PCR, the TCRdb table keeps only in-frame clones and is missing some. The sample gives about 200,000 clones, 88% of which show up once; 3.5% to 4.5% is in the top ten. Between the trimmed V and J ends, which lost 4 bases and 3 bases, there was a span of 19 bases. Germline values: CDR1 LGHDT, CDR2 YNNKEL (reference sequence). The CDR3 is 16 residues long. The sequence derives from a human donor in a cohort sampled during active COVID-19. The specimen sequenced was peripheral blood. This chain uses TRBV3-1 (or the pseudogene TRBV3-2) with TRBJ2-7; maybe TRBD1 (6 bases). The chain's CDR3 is CASSPKRTVKDYEQYF. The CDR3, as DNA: TGTGCCAGCAGCCCAAAACGGACAGTGAAAGACTACGAGCAGTACTTC.